This T cell receptor (beta chain) was profiled in a study of T cell responses to AZD1222 COVID-19 vaccine. Study-level points and caveats: It was only after the peak T cell response that any repertoires were sampled. The donor cohort was predominantly white British with a female majority, and clonal diversity may have been underestimated.

As regards this clone: The antigen is unknown.

This CDR3 has 14 residues. The V end was cut by 8 bases, the J end by 1 base, with 12 bases between. Looked up from germline, CDR1 is MDHEN and CDR2 is SYDVKM. Clones were sequenced by immunoSEQ multiplex PCR, and TCRdb holds only the in-frame ones, with some missing. The profile shows tens of thousands of clones, roughly 91% of them singletons. The rearrangement uses TRBV28 and TRBJ2-1; tentatively, D is TRBD2 (5 bases). Sequenced here: peripheral blood, sampled 28 days after the second dose of the MenACWY control vaccine. This receptor was taken from an adult who received the MenACWY meningococcal vaccine as a control. The CDR3 here is CASLSGGSYNEQFF. The CDR3 DNA is TGTGCCAGCCTGTCCGGCGGGTCCTACAATGAGCAGTTCTTC.